This T cell receptor (beta chain) came from a study of immune characterization of retroperitoneal liposarcoma. From germline, CDR1 is MNHNS and CDR2 SASEGT. The CDR3 spans 14 residues. With V trimmed by 10 bases and J by 6 bases, 7 bases remained unmatched. TCRdb processed the PCR reads anew with MiXCR; each CDR3 protein has one entry. The sample yields 10,000 or so distinct CDR3 sequences, around a quarter seen once. Sequencing was performed on tumor tissue. The clonotype was recovered from a male donor with retroperitoneal liposarcoma. The V call is TRBV6-1, the J call TRBJ1-3; TRBD1 agrees at 12 bases. CDR3 sequence reads: CAIRDRGLENTIYF. The CDR3, as DNA: TGTGCCATCCGGGACAGGGGGCTCGAAAACACCATATATTTT.